These T cell receptor beta chains were read from a single sample in a study of CD8 T cells in Susac syndrome. TCRdb passed the immunoSEQ multiplex PCR reads through MiXCR, listing each CDR3 protein once. The sample records around 270,000 distinct CDR3 sequences, almost 85% being singletons. What was sequenced was CD8+ T cells from PBMCs. The receptor set was obtained from a human donor with multiple sclerosis. Each CDR3 is given with its conserved first and last residue. The order of the fields is J gene, V gene, D gene, clone size, CDR3 DNA, CDR3 protein. The D gene is left open where the match is weak. The size entry is marked missing in some rows and otherwise reads once, few, many or a size class.

TRBJ2-7,TRBV6-5,NA,NA,TGTGCCAGCTCCAGCCGGGATAGCCGAACGGACGAGCAGTACTTC,CASSSRDSRTDEQYF
TRBJ2-7,TRBV4-3,TRBD2,once,TGCGCCAGCAGCCACGGGACTAGCGAAATCTACGAGCAGTACTTC,CASSHGTSEIYEQYF
TRBJ1-2,TRBV27,NA,NA,TGTGCCAGCAGTTCCTCACCTCCGGGGGGAAGCTATGGCTACACCTTC,CASSSSPPGGSYGYTF
TRBJ1-4,TRBV28,NA,NA,TGTGCCAGCAGTTTTTTAAGGGGGACTGAAAAACTGTTTTTT,CASSFLRGTEKLFF
TRBJ1-4,TRBV19,NA,NA,TGTGCCAGTAGTATATCGGGGTTTGGTAATGAAAAACTGTTTTTT,CASSISGFGNEKLFF
TRBJ2-3,TRBV5-6,NA,NA,TGTGCCAGCAGCGTGGACTCGACTTCGACAGATACGCAGTATTTT,CASSVDSTSTDTQYF
TRBJ1-5,TRBV19,TRBD1,NA,TGTGCCACCGAAGATCCGGGACAGGGCAATCAGCCCCAGCATTTT,CATEDPGQGNQPQHF
TRBJ2-7,TRBV4-3,NA,NA,TGCGCCAGCAGCCACCGGGACCGTTACTACGAGCAGTACTTC,CASSHRDRYYEQYF
TRBJ2-1,TRBV11-2,TRBD2,NA,TGTGCCAGCAGCCCAGAGGCGGGAGGGTTCAATGAGCAGTTCTTC,CASSPEAGGFNEQFF
TRBJ1-5,TRBV6-2/TRBV6-3,NA,NA,TGTGCCAGCAGTTATGAACACAATCAGCCCCAGCATTTT,CASSYEHNQPQHF
TRBJ2-7,TRBV6-5,NA,NA,TGTGCCAGCAGTTACTCTGGGAGAAACGAGCAGTACTTC,CASSYSGRNEQYF
TRBJ1-2,TRBV7-2,TRBD1,NA,TGTGCCAGCAGCCCTTGGGACAGCGTCGGGCAAGGCTACACCTTC,CASSPWDSVGQGYTF
TRBJ2-3,TRBV6-2/TRBV6-3,NA,NA,TGTGCCAGCGGAGCGTATGAGCGGGCCGTTGAGGAGCAGTATTTT,CASGAYERAVEEQYF
TRBJ2-7,TRBV7-9,NA,NA,TGTGCCAGCAGCTCCCCAGGTGGGTTGAACTACGAGCAGTACTTC,CASSSPGGLNYEQYF
TRBJ1-1,TRBV7-9,NA,NA,TGTGCCAGCAGCCCCGGGCCCTACGGGGGCACTGAAGCTTTCTTT,CASSPGPYGGTEAFF
TRBJ2-7,TRBV2,NA,NA,TGTGCCAGCAGTGTAGGTAATAGCGCGGCCTACGAGCAGTACTTC,CASSVGNSAAYEQYF
TRBJ2-6,TRBV27,NA,NA,TGTGCCAGCAGCGATCTCGGCAGGTTTTACTCTGGGGCCAACGTCCTGACTTTC,CASSDLGRFYSGANVLTF
TRBJ2-2,TRBV27,NA,NA,TGTGCCAGCAGTTCGAGCGAGGACACCGGGGAGCTGTTTTTT,CASSSSEDTGELFF
TRBJ1-5,TRBV6-2/TRBV6-3,NA,NA,TGTGCCAGCAGTTGGGGAGCTCAGCCCCAGCATTTT,CASSWGAQPQHF
TRBJ2-1,TRBV12-3/TRBV12-4,NA,NA,TGTGCCAGCAGTCCCCCAGGGGTCTACAATGAGCAGTTCTTC,CASSPPGVYNEQFF
TRBJ2-1,TRBV12-3/TRBV12-4,NA,NA,TGTGCCAGCAGTTTCGGGCGCCTGCCCTACAATGAGCAGTTCTTC,CASSFGRLPYNEQFF
TRBJ2-5,TRBV7-8,TRBD2,NA,TGTGCCAGCAGCGCGGGACTAGCTGAAGAGACCCAGTACTTC,CASSAGLAEETQYF
TRBJ2-6,TRBV7-3,NA,NA,TGTGCCAGCAGCTTAAATGCCAGGGGAGCTGGGGCCAACGTCCTGACTTTC,CASSLNARGAGANVLTF
TRBJ1-2,TRBV5-6,NA,once,TGTGCCAGCAGCTTTATCGGTACTAACTATGGCTACACCTTC,CASSFIGTNYGYTF
TRBJ1-6,TRBV27,NA,NA,TGTGCCAGCGGGTCAGGCTATTCACCCCTCCACTTT,CASGSGYSPLHF
TRBJ2-7,TRBV6-5,TRBD1,few,TGTGCCAGCAGTTACGTCGACAGGGGCGAGCAGTACTTC,CASSYVDRGEQYF
TRBJ1-2,TRBV27,TRBD1,NA,TGTGCCAGCAGACAGGGGGCGTGGGGCTACACCTTC,CASRQGAWGYTF
TRBJ2-5,TRBV5-4,NA,NA,TGTGCCAGCAGCTTGGAAGAGGGGGTACCGCAAGAGACCCAGTACTTC,CASSLEEGVPQETQYF
TRBJ2-5,TRBV5-6,NA,NA,TGTGCCAGCAGCCCGGCCGGCGGAGAAGAGACCCAGTACTTC,CASSPAGGEETQYF
TRBJ1-1,TRBV9,TRBD1,NA,TGTGCCAGCAGCGTAGTAGGCGGACGCTCAGGGGGCACTGAAGCTTTCTTT,CASSVVGGRSGGTEAFF
TRBJ2-7,TRBV6-2/TRBV6-3,TRBD1,NA,TGTGCCAGCAACACGAGGGACAGGGGGCTAGACGAGCAGTACTTC,CASNTRDRGLDEQYF
TRBJ2-7,TRBV4-3,NA,NA,TGCGCCAGCAGCCAACGCTCGCGGCCTTGGGGGCCCTACGAGCAGTACTTC,CASSQRSRPWGPYEQYF
TRBJ1-1,TRBV12-3/TRBV12-4,NA,NA,TGTGCCAGCAGCCCGGAAGTTTCAGGGATAAACACTGAAGCTTTCTTT,CASSPEVSGINTEAFF
TRBJ1-1,TRBV13,NA,NA,TGTGCCAGCAGCCTCCTGGCACCGAACACTGAAGCTTTCTTT,CASSLLAPNTEAFF
TRBJ2-3,TRBV11-2,NA,NA,TGTGCCAGCAGCTTAGATCTAATTTTGGAGCGGGTCACAGATACGCAGTATTTT,CASSLDLILERVTDTQYF
TRBJ2-1,TRBV19,TRBD1,NA,TGTGCCAGTAGATTGGGACAGGGGGCGGACAATGAGCAGTTCTTC,CASRLGQGADNEQFF
TRBJ2-7,TRBV27,NA,NA,TGTGCCAGCAGTTTATCCGAGGGGGCCTACGAGCAGTACTTC,CASSLSEGAYEQYF
TRBJ2-7,TRBV3-1,NA,NA,TGTGCCGGCAGCCAAGGGTCAGCTGGCTACGAGCAGTACTTC,CAGSQGSAGYEQYF
TRBJ2-2,TRBV24-1,TRBD2,NA,TGTGCCGCGGAACTAGCGGGAGTTACCCTGAACACCGGGGAGCTGTTTTTT,CAAELAGVTLNTGELFF
TRBJ2-1,TRBV7-9,NA,NA,TGTGCCAGCAGCCCAAAGGTGGGCCCTGCCAATGAGCAGTTCTTC,CASSPKVGPANEQFF
TRBJ2-3,TRBV29-1,NA,NA,TGCAGCGTTGAAGGTACTAAGCGATCTAGCACAGATACGCAGTATTTT,CSVEGTKRSSTDTQYF
TRBJ1-2,TRBV25-1,NA,NA,TGTGCCAGCAGTGAATGGGGCCGGGGCTACACCTTC,CASSEWGRGYTF
TRBJ1-2,TRBV27,TRBD1,NA,TGTGCCAGCAGTTTATATTCAGGGGGAAACTATGGCTACACCTTC,CASSLYSGGNYGYTF
TRBJ1-1,TRBV9,NA,NA,TGTGCCAGCAGCTGGGGCAGGGTGGACACTGAAGCTTTCTTT,CASSWGRVDTEAFF
TRBJ2-3,TRBV28,TRBD2,NA,TGTGCCAGCAGTTTGGGCGGGAGAAGCACAGATACGCAGTATTTT,CASSLGGRSTDTQYF
TRBJ1-2,TRBV27,NA,NA,TGTGCCAGCAGTCCACTCGACAGGTCCCTATATGGCTACACCTTC,CASSPLDRSLYGYTF
TRBJ1-1,TRBV19,TRBD1,NA,TGTGCCAGTAGTATGGCCCGGACAGGGGGCCACCCTGAAGCTTTCTTT,CASSMARTGGHPEAFF
TRBJ2-7,TRBV20-1,NA,NA,TGCAGTGCCGAACCCGGACTACAAGTCGACGAGCAGTACTTC,CSAEPGLQVDEQYF
TRBJ2-7,TRBV27,TRBD2,NA,TGTGCCAGCAGTGAAGGGATCGGGAGGGAGGAGCAGTACTTC,CASSEGIGREEQYF
TRBJ1-6,TRBV9,NA,NA,TGTGCCAGCAGCACTCTGGACAGTCCCTATAATTCACCCCTCCACTTT,CASSTLDSPYNSPLHF
TRBJ2-7,TRBV5-4,NA,NA,TGTGCCAGCAGCTTCGGGGTGAGTTCCCAGGTCGAGCAGTACTTC,CASSFGVSSQVEQYF